Presented here are 3 T cell receptor beta chains from one specimen sequenced in a study of regulatory T cells in long-lasting Graves disease. Time point defined: newly diagnosed GD, antithyroid drugs for less than 3 months. PBMC-derived RNA was used for the TCR library. Arm-PCR with iRepertoire HTBI primers amplified the CDR3 regions for these TCR beta libraries. MiXCR, run by TCRdb on the multiplex PCR reads, gives a single entry per CDR3 protein. The top ten clones hold about 10% of a sample with roughly 430,000 distinct CDR3 sequences, 15% to 20% of them seen once. These data are also associated with another study on T cells in Graves' hyperthyroidism and ophthalmopathy.

The specimen comprised peripheral blood mononuclear cells (PBMCs), sampled at new diagnosis, from a patient treated with antithyroid drugs. The receptors shown here come from a woman aged 25 to 39 with Graves disease.

About this clonotype itself: One end of the junction varies from germline; a read error may be responsible. The chain combines TRBV7-7 with TRBJ2-5; D possibly corresponds to TRBD2 (6 bases). This CDR3 is 16 amino acids long. The germline V gene has CDR1 SSHAT and CDR2 FNYEAQ (reference sequence). CDR3 residues: CASSLRPGLLQETQYF. The CDR3 region has the DNA TGTGCTAGCAGCCTCCGACCGGGACTTCTACAAGAGACCCAGTACTTC. The complete variable domain, with remaining parts taken from reference TRBV7-7 and TRBJ2-5, reads GAGVSQSPRYKVTKRGQDVTLRCDPISSHATLYWYQQALGQGPEFLTYFNYEAQPDKSGLPSDRFSAERPEGSISTLTIQRTEQRDSAMYRCASSLRPGLLQETQYFGPGTRLLVL.

This clonotype turned up a few times. V and J are TRBV7-3 and TRBJ2-1; no definite D call. The CDR3 extends over 14 amino acids. V gave up 5 bases and J gave up 3 bases, with 11 bases separating them. Looked up from germline, CDR1 is SGHTA and CDR2 is FQGTGA. CDR3 amino acids: CASSPSSVYNEQFF. In nucleotides, the CDR3 is TGTGCCAGCAGCCCAAGCAGTGTCTACAATGAGCAGTTCTTC.

J is TRBJ1-5 and V is TRBV19; TRBD1 matches 11 bases. Germline V gene lookup returns CDR1 LNHDA and CDR2 SQIVND (reference sequence). The CDR3 runs to 20 residues. V lost 0 bases, J lost 4 bases, and 14 bases stayed unmatched. The CDR3 is CASSIDRDRGLIGRNQPQHF. The DNA of the CDR3 is TGTGCCAGTAGTATAGATCGGGACAGGGGGTTGATTGGTCGGAATCAGCCCCAGCATTTT. The full variable domain, its missing parts supplied by reference TRBV19 and TRBJ1-5, is DGGITQSPKYLFRKEGQNVTLSCEQNLNHDAMYWYRQDPGQGLRLIYYSQIVNDFQKGDIAEGYSVSREKKESFPLTVTSAQKNPTAFYLCASSIDRDRGLIGRNQPQHFGDGTRLSIL.